The clone carrying this TCR beta chain showed up many times. Its antigen is as yet unknown. This entry is derived from a study of blood T cells in healthy people across ages. Using a J-beta primer mix together with a sample-barcoded 5' primer, a second PCR was run for about 6 to 12 cycles. Samples each returned at least 3 million CDR3-containing paired-end reads. Each CDR3 protein is one row after TCRdb ran MiXCR on the 5' RACE reads. This sample has 700,000 to 850,000 distinct CDR3 sequences; roughly 40% occur once, and the top ten carry under 15%. This CDR3 comprises 15 residues. Germline-derived CDR1 and CDR2 are SGHVS and FQNEAQ. The junction had 5 bases not matched to a gene; V was cut back by 1 base and J by 4 bases. Each donor had approximately 10 milliliters of peripheral blood drawn. Findings and limits, study-wide: Across the age range, TCR beta diversity per million T cells fell in a roughly linear way. Long-lived donors carried more naive CD4+ cells and greater diversity than aged donors.

Sequenced input: blood. J is TRBJ2-7 and V is TRBV7-8; 9 bases match TRBD1. The sequence was collected from a young man in good health. The CDR3 region has the DNA TGTGCCAGCAGCTTAGGGGGACAGGGTTGGTACGAGCAGTACTTC. Translating it yields CASSLGGQGWYEQYF.